A single sample is the source of the 23 T cell receptor beta chains below, sequenced in a study of T-cell reconstitution after alpha-beta-depleted transplantation in children. The authors prepared the TCRbeta library with unique molecular identifiers. MiXCR, run by TCRdb on the PCR reads, gives a single entry per CDR3 protein. The sample lists some 460,000 distinct CDR3 sequences, 15% to 20% seen once, with approximately 29% in the top ten. This material consisted of PBMCs, mostly from graft donor cells, taken 360 days after TCRalphabeta/CD19-depleted stem cell transplant. The receptors were gathered from a boy under two years old who had a stem cell transplant for Wiskott-Aldrich syndrome, so the T cells may come from the graft donor.

This clonotype was counted at least ten times. The J gene is TRBJ2-4, the V gene TRBV5-1, with 8 bases aligning to TRBD1. The germline CDR1 and CDR2 sequences are SGHRS and YFSETQ. With 0 bases clipped from V and 6 bases from J, the junction kept 2 bases outside the gene matches. The CDR3 sequence is 14 residues long. This CDR3 is CASSLGGQGNIQYF. The CDR3 bases are TGCGCCAGCAGCTTGGGCGGACAGGGAAACATTCAGTACTTC.

This clonotype was observed a handful of times. The chain is built from TRBV5-1 and TRBJ2-6; D unresolved. V was pared by 4 bases and J by 0 bases, with 11 bases between. Germline V gene sequence: CDR1 SGHRS, CDR2 YFSETQ. The CDR3 has 16 amino acids. This CDR3 is CASSPLLSSGANVLTF. As DNA, the CDR3 is TGCGCCAGCAGCCCTCTCTTGAGCTCTGGGGCCAACGTCCTGACTTTC. Variable domain in full (rest from reference TRBV5-1 and TRBJ2-6): KAGVTQTPRYLIKTRGQQVTLSCSPISGHRSVSWYQQTPGQGLQFLFEYFSETQRNKGNFPGRFSGRQFSNSRSEMNVSTLELGDSALYLCASSPLLSSGANVLTFGAGSRLTVL.

This clonotype has a handful of counts. The chain joins TRBV3-1 to TRBJ2-7, with D perhaps being TRBD1 or TRBD2 (6 bases each). The CDR3 is 12 residues long. V lost 4 bases and J 5 bases, leaving 9 bases between the germline ends. In germline, CDR1 is LGHDT, CDR2 YNNKEL (reference sequence). CDR3 sequence: CASSPRDNEQYF. The CDR3 DNA is TGTGCCAGCAGCCCGCGGGACAACGAGCAGTACTTC.

This chain links TRBV12-3 or TRBV12-4 with TRBJ2-3; D is undetermined. This CDR3 has 14 residues. V dropped 1 base and J dropped 4 bases, with 9 bases sitting between them. The CDR3 loop reads CASSLDGPPDTQYF. The CDR3 region has the DNA TGTGCCAGCAGTTTAGACGGGCCCCCAGATACGCAGTATTTT.

A single count supports this clonotype. The genes are TRBV19 and TRBJ2-5; D possibly corresponds to TRBD1 (6 bases). Germline V lookup: CDR1 LNHDA, CDR2 SQIVND (reference sequence). The CDR3 contains 18 residues. Trimming took 4 bases from V and 3 from J, leaving 24 bases between them. The chain's CDR3 is CASSKWTVRSLSEETQYF. For the CDR3, the DNA is TGTGCCAGTAGTAAATGGACAGTTCGATCCCTAAGTGAAGAGACCCAGTACTTC.

This clonotype was recorded at least ten times. The rearrangement uses TRBV15 and TRBJ1-5; D is uncertain. V dropped 0 bases and J dropped 6 bases, with 6 bases sitting between them. This CDR3 has 13 residues. The germline CDR1 and CDR2 sequences are LNHNV and YYDKDF (reference sequence). DNA for the CDR3: TGTGCCACCAGCAGAGATTTGGGTCAGCCCCAGCATTTT. Protein product: CATSRDLGQPQHF.

This clonotype showed up just a few times. CDR3 sequence reads: CSARDPRAQGRQYF. The CDR3 DNA is TGCAGTGCTAGAGATCCCCGTGCTCAGGGAAGGCAGTACTTC. The chain carries TRBV20-1 and TRBJ2-7; maybe TRBD1 (5 bases). In germline, CDR1 is DFQATT, CDR2 SNEGSKA (reference sequence). The CDR3 totals 14 residues. Trimming pared 0 bases from V and 9 bases from J, leaving 18 bases between.

In its sample, this clonotype was seen a few times. This chain uses TRBV5-5 with TRBJ2-3, with a weak D call TRBD1 (6 bases). With 5 bases removed from V and 3 bases from J, the gap between germline ends came to 13 bases. This CDR3 is 14 amino acids long. Germline CDR1 reads SGHKS; CDR2 reads YYEKEE (reference sequence). The CDR3 DNA sequence: TGTGCCAGCAGTTACAGGGTTCAAACAGATACGCAGTATTTT. Protein: CASSYRVQTDTQYF.

There are many counts of this clonotype. The V and J genes are TRBV24-1 and TRBJ2-3, with TRBD2 as a possible D gene (5 bases). CDR3 size: 16 residues. The V gene lost 4 bases and the J gene lost 3 bases, with 16 bases spanning the gap. CDR1 is KGHDR, CDR2 SFDVKD, per germline. CDR3 in amino acids: CATSDPEGPATDTQYF. CDR3 in DNA: TGTGCCACCAGTGACCCCGAGGGTCCGGCGACAGATACGCAGTATTTT.

The sample holds a few counts of this clonotype. CDR3 nucleotides: TGTGCCAGCAGTTTATCACGACAGGGGCGAATCTACGAGCAGTACTTC. This sequence encodes CASSLSRQGRIYEQYF. The chain joins TRBV27 to TRBJ2-7; 8 nucleotides align to TRBD1. The CDR3 extends over 16 amino acids. The junction had 7 bases not matched to a gene; V was cut back by 0 bases and J by 3 bases. Germline CDR1 is MNHEY and CDR2 is SMNVEV (reference sequence).

This clonotype was seen a handful of times. This rearrangement joins TRBV10-3 to TRBJ1-6; D is ambiguous. The CDR3 has 13 amino acids. Germline V gene lookup returns CDR1 ENHRY and CDR2 SYGVKD. V was shortened by 4 bases and J by 6 bases, with 7 bases between the two germline ends. The CDR3 region is CAISGGSNSPLHF. The CDR3 DNA reads as TGTGCCATCAGTGGAGGCAGTAATTCACCCCTCCACTTT.

The rearrangement links TRBV2 to TRBJ2-1; D is unclear. CDR1 and CDR2 (germline): SNHLY, FYNNEI. V shed 8 bases and J shed 7 bases, with 21 bases lying between them. This CDR3 has 15 amino acids. The DNA for the CDR3 is TGTGCCAGCTACCCCCGGGCCCCTGGGGATAATGAGCAGTTCTTC. Protein: CASYPRAPGDNEQFF.

The chain links TRBV30 to TRBJ2-7; tentatively, D is TRBD2 (6 bases). Germline-derived CDR1 and CDR2 are GTSNPN and SVGIG (reference sequence). The CDR3 has 14 amino acids. Trimming took off 3 bases at V and 2 bases at J, with 14 bases between the two ends. The CDR3 reads CAWRKGTDPYEQYF. CDR3 coding DNA: TGTGCCTGGAGAAAAGGGACTGATCCCTACGAGCAGTACTTC. The complete variable domain, with remaining parts taken from reference TRBV30 and TRBJ2-7, reads SQTIHQWPATLVQPVGSPLSLECTVEGTSNPNLYWYRQAAGRGLQLLFYSVGIGQISSEVPQNLSASRPQDRQFILSSKKLLLSDSGFYLCAWRKGTDPYEQYFGPGTRLTVT.

The chain joins TRBV7-7 to TRBJ1-6; D is unresolved. The CDR3 runs 13 residues. Germline CDR1 SSHAT, CDR2 FNYEAQ (reference sequence). Deletions cut 5 bases from V and 7 bases from J, with 9 bases between. The chain's CDR3 is CASSTDQNSPLHF. The DNA of the CDR3 is TGTGCCAGCAGCACGGACCAGAATTCACCCCTCCACTTT.

The chain combines TRBV28 with TRBJ2-1; no clear D gene. The CDR3 is 11 amino acids. The V and J ends lost 6 bases and 7 bases respectively, with 7 bases between them. The germline V gene encodes CDR1 MDHEN and CDR2 SYDVKM. The CDR3 DNA sequence: TGTGCCAGCAGGGCACGTAATGAGCAGTTCTTC. Translation: CASRARNEQFF.

V usage is TRBV29-1 and J usage is TRBJ2-5, with a tentative D call TRBD2 (6 bases). This CDR3 region has 13 residues. The V end was cut by 3 bases, the J end by 4 bases, with 12 bases between. Germline V gene lookup returns CDR1 SQVTM and CDR2 ANQGSEA. The CDR3 region has the DNA TGCAGCGTTGAGGGGGGAGTTCGAGAGACCCAGTACTTC. This encodes CSVEGGVRETQYF.

The rearrangement joins TRBV5-6 to TRBJ2-3; no firm D call. V was trimmed by 1 base and J by 6 bases, leaving 6 bases between them. The CDR3 extends over 12 amino acids. Germline V gene lookup returns CDR1 SGHDT and CDR2 YYEEEE. The CDR3 region has the DNA TGTGCCAGCAGCTTGCCCGGGGATACGCAGTATTTT. Translated: CASSLPGDTQYF.

The rearrangement uses TRBV5-1 and TRBJ2-1, with TRBD2 matching 11 bases. The germline gives CDR1 SGHRS, CDR2 YFSETQ. J lost 3 bases, V lost 0 bases, and 8 bases had no gene match. The CDR3 is 18 amino acids. The CDR3 here is CASSLDRTSGRIYNEQFF. The CDR3 bases are TGCGCCAGCAGCTTGGACCGAACTAGCGGGAGAATCTACAATGAGCAGTTCTTC.

The chain employs TRBV27 and TRBJ2-3; 9 bases are shared with TRBD2. The germline CDR1 and CDR2 sequences are MNHEY and SMNVEV (reference sequence). The V segment lost 5 bases and the J segment 6 bases; nucleotides outside the gene matches: 12. The CDR3 runs to 16 residues. The DNA of the CDR3 is TGTGCCAGCAGTATCATAGCGGGAGTACTGTTCGATACGCAGTATTTT. Translating gives CASSIIAGVLFDTQYF.

The chain links TRBV20-1 to TRBJ2-7, with 8 bases fitting TRBD1. The CDR3 covers 15 residues. V shed 3 bases and J 3 bases; nucleotides not matched to a gene: 10. In germline, CDR1 is DFQATT, CDR2 SNEGSKA (reference sequence). The CDR3 DNA follows: TGCAGTGCTAGGAGTGTCCGGGACAGGCGCTACGAGCAGTACTTC. It specifies CSARSVRDRRYEQYF.

This clonotype showed up just a few times. This rearrangement joins TRBV20-1 to TRBJ2-1; D not resolved. The germline V gene has CDR1 DFQATT and CDR2 SNEGSKA (reference sequence). The CDR3 is 15 residues long. V was shortened by 3 bases and J by 0 bases, with 12 bases between the two germline ends. CDR3 in DNA: TGCAGTGCTAGGCCTTCCATCATCTCCTACAATGAGCAGTTCTTC. This translates into CSARPSIISYNEQFF.

V usage is TRBV20-1 and J usage is TRBJ2-3; 12 bases are shared with TRBD2. V gave up 8 bases and J gave up 3 bases; unmatched junction bases: 9. Germline lookup yields CDR1 DFQATT and CDR2 SNEGSKA (reference sequence). This CDR3 is built from 15 residues. CDR3 sequence: CSPTQTSGRTDTQYF. The CDR3 DNA sequence: TGCAGTCCAACACAGACTAGCGGGAGAACAGATACGCAGTATTTT.

This clonotype was recorded a few times. The rearrangement links TRBV4-1 to TRBJ2-4; D is possibly TRBD2 (5 bases). Germline CDR1 MGHRA, CDR2 YSYEKL. Trimming left V 1 base short and J 1 base short, with 8 bases between. This CDR3 spans 15 amino acids. The CDR3 coding sequence is TGCGCCAGCAGCCAAGTACGGAGGGCCAAAAACATTCAGTACTTC. Translated, it gives CASSQVRRAKNIQYF.